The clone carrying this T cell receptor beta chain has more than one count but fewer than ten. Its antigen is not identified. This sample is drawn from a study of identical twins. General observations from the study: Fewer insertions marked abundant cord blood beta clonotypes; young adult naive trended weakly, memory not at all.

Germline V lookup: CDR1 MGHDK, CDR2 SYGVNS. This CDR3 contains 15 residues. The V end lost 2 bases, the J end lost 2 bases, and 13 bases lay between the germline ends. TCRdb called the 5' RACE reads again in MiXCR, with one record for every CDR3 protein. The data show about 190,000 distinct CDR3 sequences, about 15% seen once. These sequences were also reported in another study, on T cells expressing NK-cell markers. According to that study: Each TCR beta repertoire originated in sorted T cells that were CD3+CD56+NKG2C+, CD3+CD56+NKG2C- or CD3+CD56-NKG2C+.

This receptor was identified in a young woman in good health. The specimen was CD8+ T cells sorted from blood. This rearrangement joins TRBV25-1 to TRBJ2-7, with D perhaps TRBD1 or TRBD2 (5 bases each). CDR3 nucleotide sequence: TGTGCCAGCAGTGAAGGGGGAAGAAGGACCTACGAGCAGTACTTC. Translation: CASSEGGRRTYEQYF.